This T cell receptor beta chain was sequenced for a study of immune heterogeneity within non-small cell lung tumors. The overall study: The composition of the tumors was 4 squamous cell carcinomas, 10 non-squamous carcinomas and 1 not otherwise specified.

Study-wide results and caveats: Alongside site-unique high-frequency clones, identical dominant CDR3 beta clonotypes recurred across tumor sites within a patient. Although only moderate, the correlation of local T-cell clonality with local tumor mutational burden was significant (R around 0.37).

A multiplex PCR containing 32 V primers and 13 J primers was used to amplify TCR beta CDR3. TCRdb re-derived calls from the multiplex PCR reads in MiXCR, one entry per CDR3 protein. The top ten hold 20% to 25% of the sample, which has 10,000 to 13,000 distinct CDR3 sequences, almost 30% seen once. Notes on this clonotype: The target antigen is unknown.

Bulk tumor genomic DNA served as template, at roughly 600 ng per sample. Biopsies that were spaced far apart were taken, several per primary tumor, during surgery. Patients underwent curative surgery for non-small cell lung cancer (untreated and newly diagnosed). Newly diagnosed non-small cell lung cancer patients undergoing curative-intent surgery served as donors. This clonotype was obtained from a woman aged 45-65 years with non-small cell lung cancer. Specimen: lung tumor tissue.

Here the CDR3 DNA reads TGTGCCAGCAGCTTTGAGGGAGCTGAAGCTTTCTTT. This codes for CASSFEGAEAFF. This rearrangement joins TRBV5-6 to TRBJ1-1, with no clear D. Germline V gene sequence: CDR1 SGHDT, CDR2 YYEEEE. V was pared by 2 bases and J by 6 bases, with 8 bases between. CDR3 length equals 12 residues.